This is a list of T cell receptor beta chains from one sample in a study of response to subunit inactivated influenza vaccine. TCRdb used MiXCR to reprocess the RT-PCR reads, holding one entry per CDR3 protein. The sample records some 800,000 distinct CDR3 sequences, over 20% being singletons. Sequenced here: PBMCs from blood, sampled less than 6 days after vaccination. The receptors shown here come from a man in his fifties who received an inactivated influenza vaccine. Both conserved end residues are trimmed from each CDR3. Each record gives: J gene, V gene, clone size, CDR3 protein. Clone size is not always given. Where it is, it says once, few, many or a class for expanded clones.

j_call: TRBJ2-7
v_call: TRBV5-1
clone_size: few
cdr3_aa: ASSLYPKAGGEQY

j_call: TRBJ2-1
v_call: TRBV6-2/TRBV6-3
clone_size: few
cdr3_aa: ASSYSPSGSYNEQF

j_call: TRBJ2-7
v_call: TRBV7-2
clone_size: NA
cdr3_aa: ASSYQDRAYEQY

j_call: TRBJ1-2
v_call: TRBV4-3
clone_size: NA
cdr3_aa: ASSQGVGYGYT

j_call: TRBJ2-5
v_call: TRBV29-1
clone_size: NA
cdr3_aa: SVDQGRRETQY

j_call: TRBJ1-2
v_call: TRBV15
clone_size: NA
cdr3_aa: ATRKGDRVNYGYT

j_call: TRBJ2-7
v_call: TRBV20-1
clone_size: NA
cdr3_aa: SARKPGLAAFEQY

j_call: TRBJ2-5
v_call: TRBV7-8
clone_size: NA
cdr3_aa: ASSLLLGLAGGLLQETQY

j_call: TRBJ2-1
v_call: TRBV6-5
clone_size: few
cdr3_aa: ASSYSYRQNEQF

j_call: TRBJ2-2
v_call: TRBV6-5
clone_size: few
cdr3_aa: ASSWTREGTGELF

j_call: TRBJ1-5
v_call: TRBV5-1
clone_size: few
cdr3_aa: ASSLRHAPNQPQH

j_call: TRBJ2-7
v_call: TRBV6-2/TRBV6-3
clone_size: few
cdr3_aa: ASRRRLAYEQY

j_call: TRBJ2-7
v_call: TRBV6-5
clone_size: NA
cdr3_aa: ASSFRPGTSNHEQY

j_call: TRBJ2-5
v_call: TRBV29-1
clone_size: NA
cdr3_aa: SVERAGTRTQY

j_call: TRBJ2-7
v_call: TRBV6-1
clone_size: few
cdr3_aa: ASRHPRDNIYEQY

j_call: TRBJ2-3
v_call: TRBV29-1
clone_size: many
cdr3_aa: SVERARLGSQY

j_call: TRBJ1-6
v_call: TRBV27
clone_size: few
cdr3_aa: ASSLSGAGNSPLH

j_call: TRBJ1-6
v_call: TRBV4-2
clone_size: NA
cdr3_aa: ASSQVITGDSPLH

j_call: TRBJ2-3
v_call: TRBV18
clone_size: few
cdr3_aa: ASSLRPGPSTDTQY

j_call: TRBJ2-3
v_call: TRBV20-1
clone_size: NA
cdr3_aa: SAFRQGASDTQY

j_call: TRBJ2-1
v_call: TRBV4-2
clone_size: NA
cdr3_aa: ASSHIGGGGNEQF

j_call: TRBJ2-1
v_call: TRBV4-1
clone_size: NA
cdr3_aa: ASSHEGQSSYNEQF

j_call: TRBJ2-7
v_call: TRBV6-2/TRBV6-3
clone_size: few
cdr3_aa: ASSSRGQGVHEQY

j_call: TRBJ2-7
v_call: TRBV4-3
clone_size: NA
cdr3_aa: ASSQASGSHAYEQY

j_call: TRBJ2-7
v_call: TRBV4-3
clone_size: few
cdr3_aa: ASSQDRQPSYEQY

j_call: TRBJ2-1
v_call: TRBV6-2/TRBV6-3
clone_size: few
cdr3_aa: ASSYAPGTSGKISYNEQF

j_call: TRBJ2-7
v_call: TRBV7-9
clone_size: NA
cdr3_aa: ASSRSLGRDEQY

j_call: TRBJ2-7
v_call: TRBV12-3/TRBV12-4
clone_size: many
cdr3_aa: ASSFSVGEQY

j_call: TRBJ2-7
v_call: TRBV6-1
clone_size: NA
cdr3_aa: ASTPLVAPYEQY

j_call: TRBJ2-6
v_call: TRBV7-9
clone_size: few
cdr3_aa: ASSLGTSAVGANVLT

j_call: TRBJ2-5
v_call: TRBV5-6
clone_size: few
cdr3_aa: ASSLESASRAQY

j_call: TRBJ2-2
v_call: TRBV20-1
clone_size: NA
cdr3_aa: SALLAPNTGELF

j_call: TRBJ2-7
v_call: TRBV18
clone_size: NA
cdr3_aa: ASSPPNAEQY

j_call: TRBJ2-7
v_call: TRBV29-1
clone_size: NA
cdr3_aa: STRGRESYEQY

j_call: TRBJ2-7
v_call: TRBV5-1
clone_size: few
cdr3_aa: ASRIAGGLYEQY

j_call: TRBJ2-2
v_call: TRBV6-1
clone_size: few
cdr3_aa: ASSITGLGELF

j_call: TRBJ2-1
v_call: TRBV7-2
clone_size: NA
cdr3_aa: ASSPSIRTSAMDEQF

j_call: TRBJ2-1
v_call: TRBV24-1
clone_size: NA
cdr3_aa: ATSDLPRSEQF

j_call: TRBJ2-7
v_call: TRBV27
clone_size: NA
cdr3_aa: ASSPSAGGYEQY

j_call: TRBJ1-3
v_call: TRBV5-4
clone_size: few
cdr3_aa: ASSLPGTAGNTIY